This is a list of T cell receptor beta chains from one sample in a study of blood T cell repertoires in COVID-19. Using immunoSEQ multiplex PCR, the repertoire was profiled, and TCRdb retains in-frame clones only, with some absent. The data hold 220,000 or so clones, with about 78% observed a single time. Sequencing input: peripheral blood. These receptors were obtained from a woman between 65 and 79 years old with acute or convalescent COVID-19. Each CDR3 is given with its conserved first and last residue. The order of the fields is CDR3 DNA, CDR3 protein, clone size, D gene, V gene, J gene. A D gene is named only where the DNA matches it firmly. Some rows mark clone size as missing; the rest say once, few, many or name a class of expanded clone.

DNA: TGTGCCAGCAGCTTCAGCGGGTCGGGAGATACGCAGTATTTT
CDR3: CASSFSGSGDTQYF
size: .
D: .
V: TRBV5-5
J: TRBJ2-3

DNA: TGTGCCAGCAGGGACACCTTTCCCCAAGAGACCCAGTACTTC
CDR3: CASRDTFPQETQYF
size: many
D: .
V: TRBV27
J: TRBJ2-5

DNA: TGTGCCAGCAGCCGCCGCGGGGGAGGGGACACTGAAGCTTTCTTT
CDR3: CASSRRGGGDTEAFF
size: .
D: .
V: TRBV7-9
J: TRBJ1-1

DNA: TGCGCCAGCAGCCCCTTAGCGGGAGTTCCTCGGGCCTCCACAGATACGCAGTATTTT
CDR3: CASSPLAGVPRASTDTQYF
size: .
D: TRBD2
V: TRBV5-1
J: TRBJ2-3

DNA: TGTGCCAGCAGTCGCGGCCCCTCCTACGAGCAGTACTTC
CDR3: CASSRGPSYEQYF
size: .
D: .
V: TRBV27
J: TRBJ2-7

DNA: TGTGCCAGCAGCAGGCAATTAGGGGGCAACTATGGCTACACCTTC
CDR3: CASSRQLGGNYGYTF
size: .
D: TRBD1
V: TRBV5-4
J: TRBJ1-2

DNA: TGTGCCAGCAGTTTAGCAGGGTACGAGCAGTACTTC
CDR3: CASSLAGYEQYF
size: .
D: .
V: TRBV28
J: TRBJ2-7

DNA: TGTGCCAGCAGTTACTCGCAGGGGTCCCGGGATGAGCAGTTCTTC
CDR3: CASSYSQGSRDEQFF
size: .
D: .
V: TRBV6-5
J: TRBJ2-1

DNA: TGTGCCAGCAGCCATCGGGATCAGCCCCAGCATTTT
CDR3: CASSHRDQPQHF
size: .
D: .
V: TRBV3-1/TRBV3-2
J: TRBJ1-5

DNA: TGTGCCATCAGTGAGCTGGACCGGACAGGGAAGGGAACCTACGAGCAGTACTTC
CDR3: CAISELDRTGKGTYEQYF
size: .
D: TRBD1
V: TRBV10-3
J: TRBJ2-7

DNA: TGTGCCAGCAGCCCTTGGACTAGCGGGAGGATACACGAGCAGTACTTC
CDR3: CASSPWTSGRIHEQYF
size: .
D: TRBD2
V: TRBV7-2
J: TRBJ2-7

DNA: TGTGCCAGCAGTTCGCCGGTGGGGGCGTATTTT
CDR3: CASSSPVGAYF
size: once
D: .
V: TRBV28
J: TRBJ1-3

DNA: TGTGCCAGCTCACCACAGGCCGGACAGTCCCCCTTCTATGGCTACACCTTC
CDR3: CASSPQAGQSPFYGYTF
size: .
D: .
V: TRBV18
J: TRBJ1-2

DNA: TGTGCCAGCACTACGGGGGTCTACAATGAGCAGTTCTTC
CDR3: CASTTGVYNEQFF
size: .
D: .
V: TRBV7-3
J: TRBJ2-1

DNA: TGTGCCAGCAGCCCTGGGACTTTGCATGAGCAGTTCTTC
CDR3: CASSPGTLHEQFF
size: .
D: .
V: TRBV7-2
J: TRBJ2-1

DNA: TGTGCCAGCAGCGTAGACGGGCAGGGGGAGACCCAGTACTTC
CDR3: CASSVDGQGETQYF
size: .
D: .
V: TRBV9
J: TRBJ2-5

DNA: TGTGCCAGCAGCTTGACAGCTAGCACAGATACGCAGTATTTT
CDR3: CASSLTASTDTQYF
size: .
D: .
V: TRBV5-6
J: TRBJ2-3

DNA: TGTGCCAGTAGGGGAGGTAACTATGGCTACACCTTC
CDR3: CASRGGNYGYTF
size: few
D: .
V: TRBV19
J: TRBJ1-2

DNA: TGCGCCAGCCGGACTAGCGAGGAGACCCAGTACTTC
CDR3: CASRTSEETQYF
size: .
D: TRBD2
V: TRBV10-1
J: TRBJ2-5

DNA: TGTGCCAGCAGCTTAATGGCAGCGCTTAACTACGAGCAGTACTTC
CDR3: CASSLMAALNYEQYF
size: .
D: .
V: TRBV7-2
J: TRBJ2-7

DNA: TGTGCCAGCAGCCGACAGATTAATAATTCACCCCTCCACTTT
CDR3: CASSRQINNSPLHF
size: .
D: .
V: TRBV7-8
J: TRBJ1-6

DNA: TGTGCCAGCAGTTACCGGCGGGACTCCACTGAAGCTTTCTTT
CDR3: CASSYRRDSTEAFF
size: .
D: .
V: TRBV6-5
J: TRBJ1-1

DNA: TGTGCCAGCTCACCAATCTTGAGGGGGGGATTTACTGAAGCTTTCTTT
CDR3: CASSPILRGGFTEAFF
size: .
D: .
V: TRBV18
J: TRBJ1-1

DNA: TGTGCCAGCAGCTTGGGACATCTTGAGAGGGTGCTTGGCTACACCTTC
CDR3: CASSLGHLERVLGYTF
size: .
D: .
V: TRBV7-9
J: TRBJ1-2

DNA: TGTGCCAGCAGCCCCGGCGAATGGGCGGGAGAGGCAGATACGCAGTATTTT
CDR3: CASSPGEWAGEADTQYF
size: once
D: TRBD2
V: TRBV7-9
J: TRBJ2-3

DNA: TGTGCCTGGAGTGTAGCGGGGGCGCGGGGCTACACCTTC
CDR3: CAWSVAGARGYTF
size: .
D: .
V: TRBV30
J: TRBJ1-2

DNA: TGTGCCAGCAGTATTACCCGGACTAGCGGGAACACCGGGGAGCTGTTTTTT
CDR3: CASSITRTSGNTGELFF
size: .
D: TRBD2
V: TRBV28
J: TRBJ2-2

DNA: TGTGCCAGCAGCGTAAGCCGAGACCGGTCGGGGGATGAAGCTTTCTTT
CDR3: CASSVSRDRSGDEAFF
size: .
D: .
V: TRBV9
J: TRBJ1-1

DNA: TGTGCCAGCAGTACGGGACAGGGTGCCTACGAGCAGTACTTC
CDR3: CASSTGQGAYEQYF
size: once
D: TRBD1
V: TRBV28
J: TRBJ2-7

DNA: TGTGCCAGCAGTTTATTAGGCACAGGGGGAGGCTACGAGCAGTACTTC
CDR3: CASSLLGTGGGYEQYF
size: .
D: TRBD1
V: TRBV28
J: TRBJ2-7

DNA: TGCGCCAGCAGCTTGGGACAGGGCGACGAGCAGTACTTC
CDR3: CASSLGQGDEQYF
size: .
D: TRBD1
V: TRBV5-1
J: TRBJ2-7

DNA: TGTGCCTCCTCAGGATGGAACACTGAAGCTTTCTTT
CDR3: CASSGWNTEAFF
size: .
D: .
V: TRBV12-3/TRBV12-4
J: TRBJ1-1

DNA: TGTGCCAGCAGGTCCTGGGGCCCGAACACTGAAGCTTTCTTT
CDR3: CASRSWGPNTEAFF
size: .
D: .
V: TRBV6-5
J: TRBJ1-1

DNA: TGCGCCAGCAGCGTGGCCAACAGGGAGGATACGCAGTATTTT
CDR3: CASSVANREDTQYF
size: .
D: .
V: TRBV5-1
J: TRBJ2-3

DNA: TGTGCCAGCAGTTCACATGGGACAGGGGTAGGGATGAACACTGAAGCTTTCTTT
CDR3: CASSSHGTGVGMNTEAFF
size: few
D: TRBD1
V: TRBV28
J: TRBJ1-1

DNA: TGTGCCAGCAGCCCGAGCAGGGGGTCTGGCTACACCTTC
CDR3: CASSPSRGSGYTF
size: .
D: TRBD1
V: TRBV3-1/TRBV3-2
J: TRBJ1-2

DNA: TGTGCCAGCAGCTATACCGGGACTAGCGGCAATGAGCAGTTCTTC
CDR3: CASSYTGTSGNEQFF
size: .
D: TRBD2
V: TRBV5-4
J: TRBJ2-1

DNA: TGTGCCAGCATACAACTAGCGGGAAGCCCCTACGAGCAGTACTTC
CDR3: CASIQLAGSPYEQYF
size: .
D: TRBD2
V: TRBV2
J: TRBJ2-7

DNA: TGTGCCAGTAGTCGAGGGACTAGCGGGAGGTTTTGGACAGATACGCAGTATTTT
CDR3: CASSRGTSGRFWTDTQYF
size: .
D: TRBD2
V: TRBV19
J: TRBJ2-3

DNA: TGCGCCAGCAGCTTGGCAATACTAGCGGGAGTTGATACGCAGTATTTT
CDR3: CASSLAILAGVDTQYF
size: .
D: TRBD2
V: TRBV5-1
J: TRBJ2-3

DNA: TGTGCCAGCAGTTTGAGGGGGACGGACAACTATGGCTACACCTTC
CDR3: CASSLRGTDNYGYTF
size: .
D: .
V: TRBV27
J: TRBJ1-2

DNA: TGTGCCAGCAGCTTGGTTTTATCGGGGTCTGGAAACACCATATATTTT
CDR3: CASSLVLSGSGNTIYF
size: .
D: .
V: TRBV7-2
J: TRBJ1-3

DNA: TGTGCCAGCAGCTTAACGGGACTAGCAGAGGTGCGGTTCTTC
CDR3: CASSLTGLAEVRFF
size: .
D: TRBD2
V: TRBV7-3
J: TRBJ2-1

DNA: TGTGCCAGCAGCTTAGATCGGGGGACCAACTATGGCTACACCTTC
CDR3: CASSLDRGTNYGYTF
size: .
D: .
V: TRBV7-9
J: TRBJ1-2

DNA: TGTGCCAGCAGCTTAAACATCCAAGAGACCCAGTACTTC
CDR3: CASSLNIQETQYF
size: .
D: .
V: TRBV11-2
J: TRBJ2-5

DNA: TGCGCCAGCAGCCCCGCCTCGCAGAATAATTCACCCCTCCACTTT
CDR3: CASSPASQNNSPLHF
size: .
D: .
V: TRBV5-1
J: TRBJ1-6

DNA: TGTGCCAGCAGATCAGGGGGCCTCGACTATGGCTACACCTTC
CDR3: CASRSGGLDYGYTF
size: .
D: TRBD1
V: TRBV27
J: TRBJ1-2

DNA: TGTGCCAGCAGCCAAGCCGGGGACGGACAGGGGAACGAGCAGTACTTC
CDR3: CASSQAGDGQGNEQYF
size: few
D: TRBD1
V: TRBV4-2
J: TRBJ2-7

DNA: TGTGCCAGTACGGCAGCGGGAGGAGTCTACAATGAGCAGTTCTTC
CDR3: CASTAAGGVYNEQFF
size: .
D: TRBD2
V: TRBV19
J: TRBJ2-1

DNA: TGCGCCAGCAGCACGGGACAGGGGACACTGAACACTGAAGCTTTCTTT
CDR3: CASSTGQGTLNTEAFF
size: few
D: TRBD1
V: TRBV5-1
J: TRBJ1-1

DNA: TGTGCCAGCAGCGACCAGGGAGGCACTGAAGCTTTCTTT
CDR3: CASSDQGGTEAFF
size: once
D: .
V: TRBV6-5
J: TRBJ1-1

DNA: TGTGCCAGCAGTTTAGAGAGGATATACGAGCAGTACTTC
CDR3: CASSLERIYEQYF
size: .
D: .
V: TRBV28
J: TRBJ2-7

DNA: TGCGCCAGCAGCTTATTGACAGGGATCGCTGAAGCTTTCTTT
CDR3: CASSLLTGIAEAFF
size: .
D: TRBD1
V: TRBV5-1
J: TRBJ1-1

DNA: TGTGCCAGTGGACAGGGGTATGGCTACACCTTC
CDR3: CASGQGYGYTF
size: .
D: TRBD1
V: TRBV28
J: TRBJ1-2

DNA: TGTGCCAGCAGCTTTCGCAGGGGGAGCGGCTACACCTTC
CDR3: CASSFRRGSGYTF
size: .
D: TRBD1
V: TRBV5-6
J: TRBJ1-2

DNA: TGTGCCACCAGTGATTTGAGGGGGCAAAATGAGCAGTTCTTC
CDR3: CATSDLRGQNEQFF
size: .
D: TRBD1
V: TRBV24-1
J: TRBJ2-1

DNA: TGTGCCAGCAGCCAAGAAGGGGCCTTCCCAAATTCACCCCTCCACTTT
CDR3: CASSQEGAFPNSPLHF
size: .
D: .
V: TRBV4-2
J: TRBJ1-6

DNA: TGTGCCAGCAGCTTCGGTACAGGGAAAAATGAAAAACTGTTTTTT
CDR3: CASSFGTGKNEKLFF
size: once
D: .
V: TRBV5-4
J: TRBJ1-4

DNA: TGTGCCAGCAGCTTGGAGACAGCCAGCCCAAACATTCAGTACTTC
CDR3: CASSLETASPNIQYF
size: .
D: .
V: TRBV5-5
J: TRBJ2-4